The clone carrying this T cell receptor beta chain has only a few counts. Antigen unknown. Germline CDR1 is SGHTA and CDR2 is FQGTGA. This CDR3 is built from 16 residues. With V trimmed by 6 bases and J by 8 bases, 17 bases remained unmatched. This sample stems from a study of identical twins. Study observations and caveats: Insertions were reduced in abundant cord blood beta clonotypes but not in memory repertoires. Out-of-frame alpha sequences that twins shared showed excess low generation probability.

TCRdb reprocessed the 5' RACE reads with MiXCR, giving one entry per CDR3 protein. The sample has approximately 500,000 distinct CDR3 sequences; roughly 26% are singletons. These data were also reused for a study on T cells expressing NK-cell markers. As that report states: The study found these clonotypes also leading the CD3+CD56-NKG2C+ fraction in a handful of donors.

This chain connects TRBV7-3 to TRBJ1-2, with 8 bases matching TRBD1. Sequencing used CD4+ T cells sorted from blood. The origin of this receptor is a woman younger than 35 in good health. The CDR3 loop reads CASSFQAGGGSGGYTF. For the CDR3, the DNA is TGTGCCAGCAGTTTCCAAGCAGGGGGCGGTTCTGGCGGCTACACCTTC.